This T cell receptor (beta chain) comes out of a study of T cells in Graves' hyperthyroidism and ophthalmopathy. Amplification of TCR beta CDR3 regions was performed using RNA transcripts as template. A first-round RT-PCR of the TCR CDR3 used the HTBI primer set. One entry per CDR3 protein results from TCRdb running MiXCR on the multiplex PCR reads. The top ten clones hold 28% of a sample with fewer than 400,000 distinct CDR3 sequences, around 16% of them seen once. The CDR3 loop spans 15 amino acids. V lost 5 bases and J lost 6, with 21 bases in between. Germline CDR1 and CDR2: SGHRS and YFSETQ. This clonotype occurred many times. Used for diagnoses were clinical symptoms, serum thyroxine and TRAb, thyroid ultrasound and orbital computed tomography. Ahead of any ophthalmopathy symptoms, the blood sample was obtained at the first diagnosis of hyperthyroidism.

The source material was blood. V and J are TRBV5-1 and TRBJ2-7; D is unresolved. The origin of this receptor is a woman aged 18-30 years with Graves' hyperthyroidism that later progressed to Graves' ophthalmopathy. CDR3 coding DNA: TGCGCCAGCAGTGTCGGGCCCGTCTCGTTGGGCGAGCAGTACTTC. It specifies CASSVGPVSLGEQYF.